Listed here are 21 T cell receptor beta chains from one sample, sequenced in a study of T-cell reconstitution after alpha-beta-depleted transplantation in children. As it was prepared, the TCRbeta library received unique molecular identifiers. Via MiXCR, TCRdb re-called the PCR reads, giving one row per CDR3 protein. The repertoire has roughly 500,000 distinct CDR3 sequences, 15% to 20% of them found once; the top ten carry roughly 3.3%. Sequencing was performed on PBMCs from the stem cell graft donor, taken from the stem cell graft. These receptors originate from a human donor who donated a stem cell graft to a child with acute lymphoblastic leukemia.

This clonotype was seen more than once but under ten times. This chain connects TRBV5-1 to TRBJ2-7, with D possibly being TRBD1 (5 bases). The CDR3 covers 15 residues. With 0 bases removed from V and 3 bases from J, the gap between germline ends came to 13 bases. The germline V gene encodes CDR1 SGHRS and CDR2 YFSETQ. The CDR3 is CASSLVQGSVYEQYF. The DNA for the CDR3 is TGCGCCAGCAGCTTGGTGCAGGGCTCCGTCTACGAGCAGTACTTC. Based on the CDR3 plus reference TRBV5-1 and TRBJ2-7, the full variable domain is KAGVTQTPRYLIKTRGQQVTLSCSPISGHRSVSWYQQTPGQGLQFLFEYFSETQRNKGNFPGRFSGRQFSNSRSEMNVSTLELGDSALYLCASSLVQGSVYEQYFGPGTRLTVT.

This clonotype was seen more than once but under ten times. This chain joins TRBV12-3 or TRBV12-4 and TRBJ2-7, with 10 bases lining up with TRBD2. The CDR3 has 16 residues. Trimming took 5 bases from V and 1 from J; bases not matched to a gene: 8. The CDR3 sequence is CASSRTSGVSSYEQYF. CDR3 sequence (DNA): TGTGCCAGCAGTCGGACTAGCGGCGTCTCTTCCTACGAGCAGTACTTC.

This chain joins TRBV29-1 and TRBJ2-2, with a possible D match to TRBD2 (6 bases). Germline assignment: CDR1 SQVTM and CDR2 ANQGSEA. Trimming stripped 0 bases from V and 5 bases from J, with 16 bases between. The CDR3 has 16 residues. CDR3 sequence (DNA): TGCAGCGTTGAAGATCTGGACGGGAGCGTGACCGGGGAGCTGTTTTTT. It encodes CSVEDLDGSVTGELFF.

The V and J genes are TRBV7-9 and TRBJ2-7, with TRBD1 as a possible D gene (6 bases). The germline CDR1 and CDR2 sequences are SEHNR and FQNEAQ (reference sequence). With 8 bases removed from V and 7 bases from J, the gap between germline ends came to 18 bases. The length of the CDR3 is 13 residues. The CDR3 coding sequence is TGTGCCAGCGGAAAGACAGGTGGGCTGGAGCAGTACTTC. Residues: CASGKTGGLEQYF.

V and J are TRBV7-9 and TRBJ2-1; possibly TRBD1 for D (8 bases). Trimming pared 5 bases from V and 4 bases from J, leaving 15 bases between. This CDR3 contains 15 residues. The germline CDR1 and CDR2 sequences are SEHNR and FQNEAQ (reference sequence). CDR3 residues: CASSGQGGLYNEQFF. CDR3 nucleotide sequence: TGTGCCAGCAGCGGACAGGGAGGGCTGTACAATGAGCAGTTCTTC.

This chain joins TRBV18 and TRBJ2-7; 9 bases line up with TRBD1. From germline, CDR1 is KGHSH and CDR2 LQKENI. This CDR3 comprises 13 residues. The V gene end was trimmed by 7 bases and the J gene end by 5 bases; junction bases not matched to a gene: 6. CDR3 sequence: CASCRDRDNEQYF. Written as DNA, the CDR3 is TGTGCCAGCTGCCGGGACAGGGACAACGAGCAGTACTTC.

This clonotype was counted at least ten times. This chain links TRBV29-1 with TRBJ2-2, with D hard to call. Per the germline V gene, CDR1 is SQVTM and CDR2 is ANQGSEA. The CDR3 totals 11 residues. The V end lost 6 bases, the J end lost 3 bases, and 5 bases lay between the germline ends. The DNA for the CDR3 is TGCAGCGTGGGATACACCGGGGAGCTGTTTTTT. Amino acids: CSVGYTGELFF.

In this sample, this clonotype turned up a few times. DNA for the CDR3: TGCGCCAGCAGCTATTCCGGGACTAGCGGAGGCGGAAGCTACGAGCAGTACTTC. Encoded protein: CASSYSGTSGGGSYEQYF. The chain employs TRBV5-1 and TRBJ2-7, with 11 bases identical to TRBD2. The CDR3 runs to 18 residues. V trimming: 3 bases; J trimming: 3 bases; junction bases outside the gene matches: 14. Germline V gene sequence: CDR1 SGHRS, CDR2 YFSETQ.

The gene calls are TRBV27 and TRBJ2-1; 7 bases match TRBD2. The CDR3 runs to 15 residues. CDR1 MNHEY and CDR2 SMNVEV come from the germline V gene (reference sequence). Unmatched junction bases numbered 3, after V lost 0 bases and J lost 4 bases. CDR3 residues: CASSLSAGVYNEQFF. DNA of the CDR3: TGTGCCAGCAGTTTATCTGCGGGGGTATACAATGAGCAGTTCTTC.

The chain joins TRBV29-1 to TRBJ2-7, with D tentatively TRBD1 (5 bases). Germline V gene lookup returns CDR1 SQVTM and CDR2 ANQGSEA. Between the trimmed V and J ends, which lost 4 bases and 2 bases, there was a span of 15 bases. The CDR3 has 14 residues. The CDR3 nucleotides are TGCAGCGTTGGGGGCCACGACGTGACCTACGAGCAGTACTTC. It translates to CSVGGHDVTYEQYF.

This clonotype was recorded a few times. The V gene is TRBV20-1, the J gene TRBJ1-3, with 8 bases identical to TRBD1. The CDR3 extends over 13 amino acids. With 4 bases clipped from V and 2 bases from J, the junction kept 1 base outside the gene matches. Germline CDR1 reads DFQATT; CDR2 reads SNEGSKA (reference sequence). The CDR3 here is CSATQGAGNTIYF. The CDR3 DNA reads as TGCAGTGCTACACAGGGGGCTGGAAACACCATATATTTT.

V and J are TRBV6-1 and TRBJ2-5, with a weak D call TRBD2 (5 bases). The germline V and J ends were trimmed by 6 bases and 5 bases, with 13 bases remaining between them. Germline V gene data show CDR1 as MNHNS and CDR2 as SASEGT. CDR3 size: 13 residues. In DNA form, the CDR3 reads TGTGCCAGCAGGAGTGACGGCGGGGAGACCCAGTACTTC. Protein sequence: CASRSDGGETQYF.

The chain joins TRBV11-2 to TRBJ2-1; D remains ambiguous. Trimming removed 6 bases from V and 8 bases from J, with 11 bases in between. The CDR3 covers 12 residues. CDR1 is SGHAT and CDR2 is FQNNGV in the germline V gene. CDR3 sequence reads: CASSDNPHEQFF. CDR3 DNA: TGTGCCAGCAGTGACAATCCCCATGAGCAGTTCTTC. Full variable domain (remainder filled in from reference TRBV11-2 and TRBJ2-1): EAGVAQSPRYKIIEKRQSVAFWCNPISGHATLYWYQQILGQGPKLLIQFQNNGVVDDSQLPKDRFSAERLKGVDSTLKIQPAKLEDSAVYLCASSDNPHEQFFGPGTRLTVL.

The V gene is TRBV5-1, the J gene TRBJ2-3; 11 nucleotides match TRBD2. Germline V CDR1 and CDR2: SGHRS, YFSETQ. Germline trimming cut 0 bases from V and 2 bases from J; bases unmatched to any gene: 8. The CDR3 totals 18 residues. The CDR3 nucleotides read TGCGCCAGCAGCTTGGCTACGCTAGCGGGAGGTCCCACAGATACGCAGTATTTT. It codes for CASSLATLAGGPTDTQYF.

The chain combines TRBV5-6 with TRBJ2-1; TRBD2 is a possible D gene (6 bases). Germline V gives CDR1 SGHDT, CDR2 YYEEEE. V shed 5 bases and J shed 0 bases, with 12 bases lying between them. The length of the CDR3 is 15 residues. In nucleotides, the CDR3 is TGTGCCAGCAGTGGGGTCGGGAGCTCCTACAATGAGCAGTTCTTC. This gives the protein CASSGVGSSYNEQFF. Using reference TRBV5-6 and TRBJ2-1 for the parts outside the CDR3, the full variable domain is DAGVTQSPTHLIKTRGQQVTLRCSPKSGHDTVSWYQQALGQGPQFIFQYYEEEERQRGNFPDRFSGHQFPNYSSELNVNALLLGDSALYLCASSGVGSSYNEQFFGPGTRLTVL.

The chain has TRBV12-3 or TRBV12-4 and TRBJ1-5; D is ambiguous. The CDR3 length is 12 residues. The germline V and J ends were trimmed by 11 bases and 0 bases, with 8 bases remaining between them. CDR3 residues: CAVGNSNQPQHF. The CDR3 DNA follows: TGTGCCGTCGGGAATAGCAATCAGCCCCAGCATTTT.

V usage is TRBV5-1 and J usage is TRBJ2-2, with D possibly being TRBD1 (5 bases). Trimming stripped 0 bases from V and 5 bases from J, with 11 bases between. CDR3 length: 15 amino acids. Germline CDR1 reads SGHRS; CDR2 reads YFSETQ. CDR3 amino acids: CASSLGTGETGELFF. CDR3 sequence (DNA): TGCGCCAGCAGCTTGGGCACAGGTGAAACCGGGGAGCTGTTTTTT.

This chain links TRBV7-9 with TRBJ2-1, with D possibly being TRBD1 or TRBD2 (5 bases each). The V and J ends lost 5 bases and 0 bases respectively, with 14 bases between them. The germline CDR1 and CDR2 sequences are SEHNR and FQNEAQ (reference sequence). This CDR3 comprises 16 residues. This CDR3 reads CASSDPGPSSYNEQFF. The CDR3 bases are TGTGCCAGCAGCGACCCGGGACCGAGCTCCTACAATGAGCAGTTCTTC.

The chain joins TRBV28 to TRBJ2-1; D may be TRBD2 (5 bases). V lost 3 bases and J lost 8, with 17 bases in between. There are 15 residues in the CDR3. Germline assignment: CDR1 MDHEN and CDR2 SYDVKM. The CDR3 sequence: CASSLSPGNGDEQFF. The CDR3 DNA follows: TGTGCCAGCAGTTTGTCCCCGGGGAATGGGGATGAGCAGTTCTTC.

The genes are TRBV12-3 or TRBV12-4 and TRBJ2-1; 10 bases map to TRBD2. Trimming cost V 1 base and J 7 bases; bases outside gene matches: 4. CDR3 length: 15 amino acids. The CDR3 spells CASSLELAGRNEQFF. The CDR3 coding sequence is TGTGCCAGCAGTTTAGAACTAGCGGGACGGAATGAGCAGTTCTTC.

This sequence joins TRBV12-3 or TRBV12-4 and TRBJ1-3; D remains ambiguous. This CDR3 is 14 amino acids long. Trimming shortened V by 8 bases and J by 0 bases, and 11 bases separated the two germline ends. As DNA, the CDR3 is TGTGCCAGCGGGGATTACTCCTCTGGAAACACCATATATTTT. It is translated as CASGDYSSGNTIYF.